This is a list of T cell receptor beta chains from one sample in a study of patients and donors after allogeneic stem cell transplantation. TCRdb passed the RT-PCR reads through MiXCR, listing each CDR3 protein once. The sample records 160,000 or so distinct CDR3 sequences, about a quarter being singletons. The specimen sequenced was blood, either unsorted or a sorted T cell fraction (not recorded which). These TCRs come from a human donor who was either an allogeneic HSCT recipient or a stem cell or donor lymphocyte infusion donor (not recorded which). It is not recorded whose cells these are; they may come from a transplant donor. CDR3s leave out the opening cysteine and the closing phenylalanine or tryptophan. The order of the fields is V gene, J gene, CDR3 protein.

TRBV6-5	TRBJ1-2	ASSYYGQVEGYT
TRBV20-1	TRBJ2-1	SARDQGWIDEQF
TRBV9	TRBJ1-3	ASSPWDSLSGNTIY
TRBV5-1	TRBJ2-2	ASSLLTGTGELF
TRBV6-5	TRBJ1-4	ASKISGAEEKLF
TRBV29-1	TRBJ1-1	SVLGRVTEAF
TRBV6-5	TRBJ1-1	ASSYSRTGEYTEAF
TRBV7-2	TRBJ1-6	ASSLAGQGNSPLH
TRBV6-5	TRBJ1-1	ASSLAQGGTAF
TRBV29-1	TRBJ1-1	SVGDRGTEAF
TRBV10-3	TRBJ1-2	AISEPDRNYGYT
TRBV11-2	TRBJ2-1	ASSLVLGEPYYNEQF
TRBV5-1	TRBJ2-7	ASTLTTSIPSYEQY
TRBV6-5	TRBJ1-3	ASSYSPGNTIY